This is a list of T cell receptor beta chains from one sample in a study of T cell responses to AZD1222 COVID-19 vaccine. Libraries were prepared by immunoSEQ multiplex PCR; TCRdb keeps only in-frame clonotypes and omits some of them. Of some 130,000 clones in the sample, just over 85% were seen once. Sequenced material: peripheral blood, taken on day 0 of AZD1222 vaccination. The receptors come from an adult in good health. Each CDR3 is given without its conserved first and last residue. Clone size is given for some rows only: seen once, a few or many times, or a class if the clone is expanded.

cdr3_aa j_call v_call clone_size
ASSPGGYGYT TRBJ1-2 TRBV3-1/TRBV3-2 -
ASSAGSGGLEQY TRBJ2-7 TRBV7-2 -
ASSADRYEQY TRBJ2-7 TRBV28 -
ASSPYPQRSSYNEQF TRBJ2-1 TRBV19 once
ASTEMGETQY TRBJ2-5 TRBV28 -
ASSSSGGLRLGEKLF TRBJ1-4 TRBV28 -
ASSMRQTDTQY TRBJ2-3 TRBV19 -
STRTSGGDEQY TRBJ2-7 TRBV29-1 -
ATPFGEVPFTQKSKSTGELF TRBJ2-2 TRBV2 -
ASAAGGEQY TRBJ2-7 TRBV9 -
ASSPQGTDTQY TRBJ2-3 TRBV28 few
ASSSGQVHNEKLF TRBJ1-4 TRBV5-1 -
ASSPLRDEQY TRBJ2-7 TRBV5-1 once
ASSFGLRDSQETQY TRBJ2-5 TRBV5-1 few
ASSLGPGETQY TRBJ2-5 TRBV7-9 -
ASKWGGTEQF TRBJ2-1 TRBV12-3/TRBV12-4 -
ASSTLPGTRNYGYT TRBJ1-2 TRBV7-8 -
ASSYQTGNTEAF TRBJ1-1 TRBV9 -
ASTPEAIPAF TRBJ1-1 TRBV10-2 few
ASSPPTGAYEQY TRBJ2-7 TRBV5-6 -
ASSLGQGSRGYT TRBJ1-2 TRBV5-1 few
ASSPTGGSYGYT TRBJ1-2 TRBV7-3 -
ASSPQTETYEQY TRBJ2-7 TRBV9 -
ASSLVGGPTEAF TRBJ1-1 TRBV7-9 -
ASTRDRGRSPLH TRBJ1-6 TRBV28 -
ASSQGRGRGPSDTQY TRBJ2-3 TRBV14 -
SASREGAGYT TRBJ1-2 TRBV20-1 few
ASSLGSQPQH TRBJ1-5 TRBV7-2 -
ASSPVTGVGNQPQH TRBJ1-5 TRBV18 -